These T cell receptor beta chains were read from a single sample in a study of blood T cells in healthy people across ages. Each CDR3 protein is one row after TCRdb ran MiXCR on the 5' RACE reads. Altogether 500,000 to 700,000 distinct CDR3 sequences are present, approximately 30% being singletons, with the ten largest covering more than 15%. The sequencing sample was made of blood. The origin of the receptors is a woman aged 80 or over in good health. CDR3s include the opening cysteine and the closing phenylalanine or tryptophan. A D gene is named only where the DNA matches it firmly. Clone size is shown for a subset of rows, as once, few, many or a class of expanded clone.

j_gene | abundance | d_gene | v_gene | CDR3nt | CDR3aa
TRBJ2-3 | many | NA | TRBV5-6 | TGTGCCAGCAGCCTCCGGGACACACGGCCAGATACGCAGTATTTT | CASSLRDTRPDTQYF
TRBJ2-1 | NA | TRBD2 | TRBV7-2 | TGTGCCAGCAGCCGGAGCGGGGGGAGTAGCGTTGAGCAGTTCTTC | CASSRSGGSSVEQFF
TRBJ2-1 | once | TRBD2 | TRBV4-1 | TGCGCCAGCAGCCTATCCCTAGCGGGTTTTTACAATGAGCAGTTCTTC | CASSLSLAGFYNEQFF
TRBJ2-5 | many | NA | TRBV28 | TGTGCCAGCAGGACAGGAAGGGGAGAGACCCAGTACTTC | CASRTGRGETQYF
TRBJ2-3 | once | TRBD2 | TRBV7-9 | TGTGCCAGCAGCTCCGCGACTAGCGGCACAGATACGCAGTATTTT | CASSSATSGTDTQYF
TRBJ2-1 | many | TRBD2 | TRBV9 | TGTGCCAGCAGCCCTGGGACTAGCGGGGGGAACAATGAGCAGTTCTTC | CASSPGTSGGNNEQFF
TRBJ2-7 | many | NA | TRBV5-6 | TGTGCCAGCAGCTTCCTAGATGAGCAGTACTTC | CASSFLDEQYF
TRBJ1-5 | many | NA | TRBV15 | TGTGCCACCAGCAGGGCAGCGGACAGTGCTCGTCTTTATAGCAATCAGCCCCAGCATTTT | CATSRAADSARLYSNQPQHF
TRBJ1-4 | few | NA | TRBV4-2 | TGTGCCAGCAGCCAACGCCCACCTACGACTAATGAAAAACTGTTTTTT | CASSQRPPTTNEKLFF
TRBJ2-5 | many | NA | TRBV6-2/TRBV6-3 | TGTGCCAGCAGCCCCGCCGGGGGCGGAACCCAGTACTTC | CASSPAGGGTQYF
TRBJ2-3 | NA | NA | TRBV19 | TGTGCCAGTAGTTGGGATTGGGGGCAGGAAAGCACAGATACGCAGTATTTT | CASSWDWGQESTDTQYF
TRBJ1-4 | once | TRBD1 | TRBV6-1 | TGTGCCAGCAGTGAAGAGATGCGGAGACAGGGGGGTGAAAAACTGTTTTTT | CASSEEMRRQGGEKLFF
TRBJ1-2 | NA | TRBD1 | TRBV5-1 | TGCGCCTGCAGTCCCACCGGAGGGGGCTCCTATGGCTACACCTTC | CACSPTGGGSYGYTF
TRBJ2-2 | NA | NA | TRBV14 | TGTGCCAGCAGCCAAGATAGTTACACTAGCCCTAACACCGGGGAGCTGTTTTTT | CASSQDSYTSPNTGELFF
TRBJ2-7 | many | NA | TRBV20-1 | TGCAGTGCTAATGTCGTACCCTACGAGCAGTACTTC | CSANVVPYEQYF
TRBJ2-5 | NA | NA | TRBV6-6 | TGTGCCAGCACAACCGGGACTGCAAGACCCCAGTACTTC | CASTTGTARPQYF
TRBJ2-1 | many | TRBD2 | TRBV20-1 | TGCAGTGCCCCCCGGCTAGCGGGGGGCTCCTCCTACAATGAGCAGTTCTTC | CSAPRLAGGSSYNEQFF
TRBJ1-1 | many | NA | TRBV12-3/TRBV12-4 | TGTGCCAGCAGCGCGGACGGAGGAAACACTGAAGCTTTCTTT | CASSADGGNTEAFF
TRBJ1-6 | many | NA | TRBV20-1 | TGCAGTGTTTTACCCGGGACAAGCTCCTATAATTCACCCCTCCACTTT | CSVLPGTSSYNSPLHF
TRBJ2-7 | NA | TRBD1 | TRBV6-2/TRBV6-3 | TGTGCCAGCAGTTACTCGGGACAGGGGAACCTCTACGTGCAGTACTTC | CASSYSGQGNLYVQYF
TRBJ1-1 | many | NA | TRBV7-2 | TGTGCCAGCAGCTTAGGTAGGGGGACCACTGAAGCTTTCTTT | CASSLGRGTTEAFF
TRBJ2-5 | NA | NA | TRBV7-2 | TGTGCCAGCAGCTCAGCGGGTATTTCCGCGAATGAGCGGTACTTC | CASSSAGISANERYF
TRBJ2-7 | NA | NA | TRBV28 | TGTGCCAGCAGTCCCAGGTCCTGCGAGCAGTACTTC | CASSPRSCEQYF
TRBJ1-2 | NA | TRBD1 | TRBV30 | TGTGCCTGGAGGACCATCAGACAGGGGGACTATGGCTACACCTTC | CAWRTIRQGDYGYTF
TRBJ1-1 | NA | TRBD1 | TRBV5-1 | TGCGCCAGCAGCCCCGGGACAGCGTGGGACACTGAAGCTTTCTTT | CASSPGTAWDTEAFF
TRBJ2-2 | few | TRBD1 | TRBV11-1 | TGTGCCAGCAGCCCGGTGGTTACAGGGGGCAACACCGGGGAGCTGTTTTTT | CASSPVVTGGNTGELFF
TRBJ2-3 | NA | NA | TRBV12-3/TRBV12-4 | TGTGCCTGCAGACCCAATGTTGTAGATACGCAGTATTTT | CACRPNVVDTQYF
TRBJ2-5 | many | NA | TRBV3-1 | TGTGCCAGCTCATCCAGGGGAAAGATCCAAGAGACCCAGTACTTC | CASSSRGKIQETQYF
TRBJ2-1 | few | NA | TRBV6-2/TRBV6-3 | TGTGCCAGCAGGAGCCTAGGCGCCAGCCAAGAGACCCAGTTCTTC | CASRSLGASQETQFF
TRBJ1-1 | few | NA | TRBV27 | TGTGCCAGCAGTTTAAATTGGGTGAACACTGAAGCTTTCTTT | CASSLNWVNTEAFF
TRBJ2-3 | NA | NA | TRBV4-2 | TGTGCCAGCAGCCAACCTACAGGGGTAGCGCTAGCGGATAGCACAGATACGCAGTATTTT | CASSQPTGVALADSTDTQYF
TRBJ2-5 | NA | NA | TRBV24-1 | TGTGCCACCAGTGACACCAAGGGACAAAGTGGGGAGACCCAGTACTTC | CATSDTKGQSGETQYF
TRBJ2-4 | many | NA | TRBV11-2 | TGTGCCAGCAGCTTAGAAGGTCGCCGAGGAAACCGGTACTTC | CASSLEGRRGNRYF
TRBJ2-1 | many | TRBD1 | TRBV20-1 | TGCAGTGCCCACGGCGACAGGGTAGTTGAGCAGTTCTTC | CSAHGDRVVEQFF
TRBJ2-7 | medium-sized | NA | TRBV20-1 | TGCAGTGCTAGATTGGGGTACGAGCAGTACTTC | CSARLGYEQYF
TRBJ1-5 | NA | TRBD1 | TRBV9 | TGTGCCAGCAGCAAGATGGGACAGTTCAATCAGCCCCAGCATTTT | CASSKMGQFNQPQHF
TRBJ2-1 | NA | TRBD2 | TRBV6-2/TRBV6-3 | TGTGCCAGCAGTTACTCTCCACTAGCGGGGGGGGACAATGAGCAGTTCTTC | CASSYSPLAGGDNEQFF
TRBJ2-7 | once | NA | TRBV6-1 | TGTGCCAGCAGGGCTAAACTAGCCTACGGGCAGTACTTC | CASRAKLAYGQYF
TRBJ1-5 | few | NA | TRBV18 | TGTGCCAGCTCACCGTCGATGGGGGGCCATCAGCCCCAGCATTTT | CASSPSMGGHQPQHF
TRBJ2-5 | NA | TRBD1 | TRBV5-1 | TGCGCCAGCAGCTCGGGTACAGGGGTGGACGAGACCCAGTACTTC | CASSSGTGVDETQYF
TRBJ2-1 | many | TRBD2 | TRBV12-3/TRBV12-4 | TGTGCCAGCAGCCCCGGGACTAGCAGGGGCCGGGGTGGGGAGCAGTTCTTC | CASSPGTSRGRGGEQFF
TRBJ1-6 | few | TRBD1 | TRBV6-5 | TGTGCCAGCAGTTATCCGGGACAGGGGGCACCCCTCCACTTT | CASSYPGQGAPLHF
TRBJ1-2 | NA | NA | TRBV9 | TGTGCCAGCAGCGTAGGCTGGGACATGAGGGGCTACACCTTC | CASSVGWDMRGYTF
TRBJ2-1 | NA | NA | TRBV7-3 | TGTGCCAGCAGCTTAGGCGCGGGCGTCTCCTACAATGAGCAGTTCTTC | CASSLGAGVSYNEQFF
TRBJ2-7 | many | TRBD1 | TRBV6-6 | TGTGCCAGCAGCTGGACAGGGGTGGCCTACGAGCAGTACTTC | CASSWTGVAYEQYF
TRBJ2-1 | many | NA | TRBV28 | TGTGCCAGCAGTTTAGATGCGGGACCCTACAATGAGCAGTTCTTC | CASSLDAGPYNEQFF
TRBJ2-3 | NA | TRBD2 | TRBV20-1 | TGCAGTGTTAGGGCCGCTAGCGGGGGGCCCGCAGATACGCAGTATTTT | CSVRAASGGPADTQYF
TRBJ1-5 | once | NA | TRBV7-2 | TGTGCCAGCAGCCCTTACCAAAATCAGCCCCAGCATTTT | CASSPYQNQPQHF
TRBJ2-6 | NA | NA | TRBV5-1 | TGCGCCAGCAGCTTGAGTGGCAGCTCTGGGGCCAACGTCCTGACTTTC | CASSLSGSSGANVLTF
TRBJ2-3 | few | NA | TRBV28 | TGTGCCAGCAGTCATGACAGGTTGAGGGCAGATACGCAGTATTTT | CASSHDRLRADTQYF